The sequence of this T cell receptor beta chain was determined in a study of human T cells and chemical hapten exposure. Study background: While the approximately 22-week study was under way, patients received diphenylcyclopropenone on the scalp every week.

TCRdb called the RACE reads again in MiXCR, with one record for every CDR3 protein. The table has under 100,000 distinct CDR3 sequences, 10% to 13% seen once. Sample time point: patch test 2, 6 weeks after DPC sensitization. Treatment denoted: therapeutic diphenylcyclopropenone sensitization with weekly scalp DPC. The CDR3 is 15 residues long. Germline V gene data show CDR1 as SGHTA and CDR2 as FQGNSA. J lost 2 bases, V lost 4 bases, and 4 bases had no gene match. This clonotype came up many times. This chain uses TRBV7-2 with TRBJ2-7, with TRBD2 matching over 11 bases. Here the sequenced sample was whole blood, taken in connection with sensitization to the hapten diphenylcyclopropenone (DPC). This TCR came from a young woman with alopecia areata. Some clones in this sample may be carry-over from other donors' samples. The CDR3 nucleotides are TGTGCCAGCAGCTATAGCGGGGGGGACGCCTACGAGCAGTACTTC. It specifies CASSYSGGDAYEQYF.